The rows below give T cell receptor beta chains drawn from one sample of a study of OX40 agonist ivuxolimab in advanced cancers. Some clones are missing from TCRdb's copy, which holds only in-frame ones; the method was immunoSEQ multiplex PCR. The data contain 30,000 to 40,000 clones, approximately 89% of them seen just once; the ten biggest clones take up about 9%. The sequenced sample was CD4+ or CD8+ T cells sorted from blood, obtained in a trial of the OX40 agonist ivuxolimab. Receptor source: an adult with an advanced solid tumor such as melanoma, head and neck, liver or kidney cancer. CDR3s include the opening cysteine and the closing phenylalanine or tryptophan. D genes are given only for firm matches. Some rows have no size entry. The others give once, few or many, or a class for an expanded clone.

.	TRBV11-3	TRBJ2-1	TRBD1	CASSRQGNYNEQFF	TGTGCCAGCAGCCGACAGGGAAACTACAATGAGCAGTTCTTC
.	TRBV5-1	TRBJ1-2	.	CASSLTGSENYGYTF	TGCGCCAGCAGCTTAACCGGGTCAGAGAACTATGGCTACACCTTC
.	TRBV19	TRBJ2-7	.	CASSMRSGVEQYF	TGTGCCAGTAGTATGCGGTCCGGGGTCGAGCAGTACTTC
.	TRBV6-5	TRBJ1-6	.	CASSYRDSPLHF	TGTGCCAGCAGTTACAGGGATTCACCCCTCCACTTT
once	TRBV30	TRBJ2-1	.	CAWSKATDEQFF	TGTGCCTGGAGTAAAGCTACGGATGAGCAGTTCTTC
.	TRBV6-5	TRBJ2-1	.	CASSGGLTRNEQFF	TGTGCCAGCAGCGGAGGGCTAACGAGGAATGAGCAGTTCTTC
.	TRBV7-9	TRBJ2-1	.	CASSQSPGSTHNEQFF	TGTGCCAGCAGCCAATCTCCAGGGAGCACCCACAATGAGCAGTTCTTC
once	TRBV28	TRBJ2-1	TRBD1	CASSSPLTGDDRNEQFF	TGTGCCAGCAGTTCCCCCCTAACAGGGGACGATAGAAATGAGCAGTTCTTC
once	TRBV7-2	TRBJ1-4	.	CASSQAGQFNEKLFF	TGTGCCAGCAGCCAAGCGGGGCAGTTTAATGAAAAACTGTTTTTT
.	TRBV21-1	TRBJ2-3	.	CASSKGGGGGTQYF	TGTGCCAGCAGCAAAGGGGGAGGGGGAGGTACGCAGTATTTT
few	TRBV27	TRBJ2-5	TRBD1	CASSSGQVGETQYF	TGTGCCAGCAGTTCCGGACAGGTGGGGGAGACCCAGTACTTC
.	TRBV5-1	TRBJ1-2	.	CASSLLQGGNYGYTF	TGCGCCAGCAGCTTGCTACAGGGAGGTAACTATGGCTACACCTTC
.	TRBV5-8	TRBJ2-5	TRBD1	CASSGRADTGAQETQYF	TGTGCCAGCAGCGGAAGAGCAGACACAGGGGCACAAGAGACCCAGTACTTC
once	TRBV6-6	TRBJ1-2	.	CASSGRGDIPNYGYTF	TGTGCCAGCAGTGGGCGTGGGGACATCCCTAACTATGGCTACACCTTC
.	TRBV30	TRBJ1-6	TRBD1	CAQQSGTDNSPLHF	TGTGCCCAACAATCCGGGACAGATAATTCACCCCTCCACTTT
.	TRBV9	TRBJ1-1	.	CASSAREDTEAFF	TGTGCCAGCAGCGCAAGAGAGGACACTGAAGCTTTCTTT